Presented here are 17 T cell receptor beta chains from one specimen sequenced in a study of OX40 agonist ivuxolimab in advanced cancers. The protocol was immunoSEQ multiplex PCR, while the TCRdb copy is restricted to in-frame clones and leaves out a portion. The data contain some 83,000 clones, just over 85% of them singletons. The starting material was CD4+ or CD8+ T cells sorted from blood, obtained in a trial of the OX40 agonist ivuxolimab. These receptors came from an adult with an advanced solid tumor such as melanoma, head and neck, liver or kidney cancer.

This clone has just a few counts. This chain links TRBV21-1 with TRBJ1-5; TRBD1, as called in the table, went unchecked against the DNA. TRBV21-1 is described as a pseudogene. CDR3 length equals 16 residues. The CDR3 DNA reads TGTGCCAGCAGCAAAGGTCGGCAGGGGGCAAATCAGCCCCAGCATTTT. It specifies CASSKGRQGANQPQHF.

V is TRBV2 and J is TRBJ1-6; TRBD1 matches at 7 bases. CDR3 length: 20 residues. Germline CDR1 reads SNHLY; CDR2 reads FYNNEI. Trimming cost V 5 bases and J 7 bases; bases outside gene matches: 23. CDR3 loop: CASSNPLLEGAGVGNSPLHF. CDR3 sequence (DNA): TGTGCCAGCAGTAACCCCCTCTTGGAGGGGGCAGGGGTAGGGAATTCACCCCTCCACTTT.

The genes are TRBV28 and TRBJ2-7; no clear D. CDR1 MDHEN and CDR2 SYDVKM come from the germline V gene. V lost 3 bases, J lost 3 bases, and 6 bases lay in between. This CDR3 contains 12 residues. The CDR3 reads CASSLWGYEQYF. The CDR3 DNA follows: TGTGCCAGCAGTTTGTGGGGCTACGAGCAGTACTTC.

This clone has a single count. The chain recombines TRBV19 with TRBJ2-1; TRBD2 might be the D (7 bases). V was clipped by 6 bases and J by 9 bases, with 27 bases between them. The CDR3 consists of 17 residues. Germline V CDR1 and CDR2: LNHDA, SQIVND (reference sequence). CDR3 nucleotides: TGTGCCAGTAGACATACGAAGGGACTATTGAGGGGGGGTGAGCAGTTCTTC. Protein product: CASRHTKGLLRGGEQFF.

V usage is TRBV7-2 and J usage is TRBJ2-7; TRBD1 is a possible D gene (5 bases). Looked up from germline, CDR1 is SGHTA and CDR2 is FQGNSA. Trimming cost V 5 bases and J 3 bases, with 8 bases left between them. The CDR3 covers 12 residues. CDR3 nucleotide sequence: TGTGCCAGCAGCGACAGCCGCTACGAGCAGTACTTC. Protein: CASSDSRYEQYF.

This clone was seen once. The chain carries TRBV30 and TRBJ1-6, with a tentative D call TRBD1 (5 bases). Trimming shortened V by 2 bases and J by 8 bases, and 10 bases separated the two germline ends. Germline V lookup: CDR1 GTSNPN, CDR2 SVGIG (reference sequence). The CDR3 spans 13 residues. This chain's CDR3 is CAWSRQGDSPLHF. CDR3 coding DNA: TGTGCCTGGAGTCGTCAGGGCGATTCACCCCTCCACTTT.

The gene calls are TRBV9 and TRBJ2-7; no clear D. There are 15 residues in the CDR3. The germline gives CDR1 SGDLS, CDR2 YYNGEE. Trimming pared 0 bases from V and 3 bases from J, leaving 13 bases between. Written as DNA, the CDR3 is TGTGCCAGCAGCGTAGGCCCCGGACGGAGCTACGAGCAGTACTTC. Translation gives CASSVGPGRSYEQYF.

The V call is TRBV29-1, the J call TRBJ2-7; possible D gene TRBD2, 5 bases. The CDR3 loop spans 13 amino acids. Per the germline V gene, CDR1 is SQVTM and CDR2 is ANQGSEA. Trimming pared 5 bases from V and 2 bases from J, leaving 13 bases between. CDR3 loop: CSVTRDSAYEQYF. In DNA, the CDR3 is TGCAGCGTTACCCGGGATTCCGCCTACGAGCAGTACTTC.

The chain is built from TRBV6-5 and TRBJ1-2; D is unclear. The V gene lost 0 bases and the J gene lost 1 base, with 12 bases spanning the gap. The CDR3 extends over 16 amino acids. Germline V gene lookup returns CDR1 MNHEY and CDR2 SVGAGI. In nucleotides, the CDR3 is TGTGCCAGCAGTTACTCGACGGCAGCGCTTAACTATGGCTACACCTTC. Residues: CASSYSTAALNYGYTF.

About this clone: The junction departs from the called germline gene at one end, perhaps through a read error. The V gene is TRBV5-1, the J gene TRBJ2-2; 10 bases are shared with TRBD2. The CDR3 spans 16 residues. Germline V lookup: CDR1 SGHRS, CDR2 YFSETQ. The CDR3 nucleotides read TGCGCCAGCAGCCCGGGGACTAGCGAGAACACCGGGGAGCTGCTTTTT. It encodes CASSPGTSENTGELLF.

The chain combines TRBV6-6 with TRBJ2-2, with D maybe TRBD1 (6 bases). Trimming shortened V by 6 bases and J by 7 bases, and 18 bases separated the two germline ends. The CDR3 runs 15 residues. Germline-derived CDR1 and CDR2 are MNHNY and SVGAGI (reference sequence). The DNA of the CDR3 is TGTGCCAGCAGGCTACAACGGGACACAGGCGGGGAGCTGTTTTTT. It codes for CASRLQRDTGGELFF.

This chain links TRBV5-1 with TRBJ2-2, with no clear D. The CDR3 length is 16 residues. Germline-derived CDR1 and CDR2 are SGHRS and YFSETQ. Between the trimmed V and J ends, which lost 4 bases and 1 base, there was a span of 14 bases. This CDR3 is CASSKKLVGNTGELFF. The CDR3 DNA follows: TGCGCCAGCAGCAAAAAACTGGTCGGGAACACCGGGGAGCTGTTTTTT. Together with reference TRBV5-1 and TRBJ2-2, the CDR3 gives the full variable domain: KAGVTQTPRYLIKTRGQQVTLSCSPISGHRSVSWYQQTPGQGLQFLFEYFSETQRNKGNFPGRFSGRQFSNSRSEMNVSTLELGDSALYLCASSKKLVGNTGELFFGEGSRLTVL.

This chain connects TRBV18 to TRBJ1-4; unclear D gene. CDR1 and CDR2 (germline): KGHSH, LQKENI. This CDR3 region has 13 residues. Trimming pared 5 bases from V and 8 bases from J, leaving 12 bases between. CDR3 nucleotide sequence: TGTGCCAGCTCAGTCAGGAGAACCGAAAAACTGTTTTTT. Its protein is CASSVRRTEKLFF.

The chain couples TRBV5-4 to TRBJ1-4, with D perhaps TRBD1 (6 bases). The CDR3 has 14 residues. V shed 4 bases and J shed 7 bases, with 14 bases lying between them. Germline V gives CDR1 SGHNT, CDR2 YYREEE (reference sequence). Here the CDR3 reads CASSPQGDSEKLFF. Written as DNA, the CDR3 is TGTGCCAGCAGCCCACAGGGAGATTCTGAAAAACTGTTTTTT. The complete variable domain, with remaining parts taken from reference TRBV5-4 and TRBJ1-4, reads ETGVTQSPTHLIKTRGQQVTLRCSSQSGHNTVSWYQQALGQGPQFIFQYYREEENGRGNFPPRFSGLQFPNYSSELNVNALELDDSALYLCASSPQGDSEKLFFGSGTQLSVL.

This clone was recorded once. The chain combines TRBV5-1 with TRBJ2-5; D call uncertain. This CDR3 spans 14 amino acids. The V gene lost 3 bases and the J gene lost 5 bases, with 14 bases spanning the gap. The germline V gene has CDR1 SGHRS and CDR2 YFSETQ. The CDR3 sequence: CASSSSPGVETQYF. The CDR3 DNA reads TGCGCCAGCAGCTCATCACCGGGCGTGGAGACCCAGTACTTC.

The chain couples TRBV28 to TRBJ2-7; D is undetermined. Germline values: CDR1 MDHEN, CDR2 SYDVKM. The CDR3 length is 12 residues. The V end was cut by 3 bases, the J end by 3 bases, with 6 bases between. The CDR3 DNA sequence: TGTGCCAGCAGTTTTTGGGGCTACGAGCAGTACTTC. Translated: CASSFWGYEQYF.

In nucleotides, the CDR3 is TGTGCTAGTGGTTTGGCCGGGACTAGCGGGGGAAGCTCCTACAATGAGCAGTTCTTC. This sequence encodes CASGLAGTSGGSSYNEQFF. The V and J genes are TRBV12-5 and TRBJ2-1; 14 bases match TRBD2. Germline V CDR1 and CDR2: LGHNT, FRNRAP. The length of the CDR3 is 19 residues. Trimming cost V 1 base and J 0 bases; bases outside gene matches: 5.